The present T cell receptor beta chain was sequenced within a study of early T cells in non-severe SARS-CoV-2 infection (dated by TCRdb to 2020 to 2022). At the level of the whole study: TCR sequencing used bulk RNA from unsorted whole blood, so alpha and beta chains could not be paired.

This clonotype was seen repeatedly, ten times or more. The clone's antigen remains unknown. Base quality data are lacking; no much larger clone is found one base away. What the authors observed across the whole study: VDJdb matching was skewed toward anti-spike CD8 responses and likely underestimated virus-specific expansions, missing private and CD4 specificities.

The study was a case-control design nested within a healthcare worker cohort in London, UK, with weekly nasopharyngeal swab PCR tests and blood sampling. Between 23 and 31 March 2020, the week of the UK lockdown, healthcare workers were enrolled and then followed up weekly for as long as 16 weeks. The CDR3 contains 14 residues, cysteine and phenylalanine counted. Only the CDR3 region is kept as DNA, spanning 42 bases read in frame from base 1. V is clipped by 7 bases and J by 0 bases, and the sequence between their germline boundaries is 9 bases long. Based on the germline V gene, the CDR1 and CDR2 sequences are ENHRY and SYGVKD. The method behind the library was 5' RACE. The run used a NextSeq 500. Unique molecular identifiers were attached to individual cDNA molecules in the TCR library protocol so that sequencing error and PCR bias could be corrected. Both TCR alpha and beta chains were sequenced, and tight co-correlation was observed between alpha and beta sequence abundances in each sample. As for the authors' bioinformatics: Decombinator V4 was used to perform V gene, J gene and CDR3 annotation of TCR sequences. Expanded TCRs were defined as changing significantly between any two time points under a Poisson model with p below 0.0001. TCR abundances were normalised to the total number of TCRs sequenced in each sample and reported as counts per million. MAIT TCRs were defined by TRAV1-2 paired with TRAJ12, TRAJ20 or TRAJ33, and iNKT TCRs by TRAV10 paired with TRAJ18. VDJdb, accessed on 1 November 2021, was searched for TCRs annotated for CMV, EBV and SARS-CoV-2, and TCRs annotated for more than one antigen were excluded. TCRdb trimmed the raw reads at Q25, called clones with MiXCR and kept productive beta chains. Under each unique CDR3 protein, matching rows form one entry showing the most common genes and DNA. None of the V and J calls come from the authors' own analysis; TCRdb made them. The sample table contains tens of thousands of distinct CDR3 sequences; only one count was recorded for roughly a sixth of them. Roughly 12% of the sample is held by the ten biggest clonotypes.

The V and J segments used are TRBV10-3 and TRBJ2-2, with an unclear D gene assignment. The sequenced material came from whole blood. This receptor was obtained from an adult who was a healthcare worker with PCR-confirmed SARS-CoV-2 infection or an uninfected control (not recorded which). The nucleotides are TGTGCCATCAAAAGTACGGCGAACACCGGGGAGCTGTTTTTT. Translation gives CAIKSTANTGELFF.